This T cell receptor beta chain was sequenced for a study of CD8+CD57+ T cells in acquired aplastic anemia. For CDR3 and TCR beta VDJ profiling, genomic DNA was the template used. TCRdb itself ran the reads through MiXCR, one entry per CDR3 protein. The sample contains approximately 300,000 distinct CDR3 sequences, approximately 57% of which appear only once. Patients included in sequencing had previously demonstrated CD8+CD57+ cell expansion by flow cytometry. All participating patients were living with severe acquired aplastic anemia. Germline CDR1 reads SQVTM; CDR2 reads ANQGSEA. CDR3 length equals 17 residues. In the case of this clonotype: The germline gene is not matched at one end of the junction; a read error may be the cause.

The chain uses TRBV29-1 and TRBJ2-1; D perhaps matches TRBD2 (7 bases). The sequenced material came from sorted CD4+, CD8+, or CD8+CD57+ T cells (not recorded which) from PBMCs. The TCR originated in a human donor with aplastic anemia. The CDR3 protein is CSVGEWGGRYSYKEQFF. CDR3 nucleotides: TGCAGCGTTGGAGAGTGGGGGGGCCGATACTCCTACAAAGAGCAGTTCTTC.